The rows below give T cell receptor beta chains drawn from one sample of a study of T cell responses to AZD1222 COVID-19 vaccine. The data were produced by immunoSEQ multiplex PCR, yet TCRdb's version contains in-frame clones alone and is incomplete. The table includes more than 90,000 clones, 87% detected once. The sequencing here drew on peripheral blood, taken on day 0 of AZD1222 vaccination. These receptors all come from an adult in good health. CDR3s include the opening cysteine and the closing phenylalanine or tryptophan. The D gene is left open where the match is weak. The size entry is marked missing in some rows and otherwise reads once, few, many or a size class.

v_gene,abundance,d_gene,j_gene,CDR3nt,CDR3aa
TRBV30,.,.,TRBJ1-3,TGTGCCTGGAGTGTCTCTCAATCAGGTGGAAACACCATATATTTT,CAWSVSQSGGNTIYF
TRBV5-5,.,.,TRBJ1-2,TGTGCCAGCAGCTATAACTATGGCTACACCTTC,CASSYNYGYTF
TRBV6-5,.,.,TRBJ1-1,TGTGCCAGCATAGGGACTGAAGCTTTCTTT,CASIGTEAFF
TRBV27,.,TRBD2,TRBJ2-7,TGTGCCAGCAGGGGACTAGCGGGACTAAGCTCCTACGAGCAGTACTTC,CASRGLAGLSSYEQYF
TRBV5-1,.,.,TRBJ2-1,TGCGCCAGCAGCTTGGATAGGTCCTACAATGAGCAGTTCTTC,CASSLDRSYNEQFF
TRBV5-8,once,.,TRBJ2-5,TGTGCCAGCAGCCCTGTTAGCCCAGAGACCCAGTACTTC,CASSPVSPETQYF
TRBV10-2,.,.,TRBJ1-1,TGCGCCAGCCGTGGAAACACTCTGAACACTGAAGCTTTCTTT,CASRGNTLNTEAFF
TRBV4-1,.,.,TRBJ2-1,TGCGCCAGCAGCCGGGCTGTTTACAATGAGCAGTTCTTC,CASSRAVYNEQFF
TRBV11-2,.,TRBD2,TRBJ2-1,TGTGCCAGCAGCTTGGGTAGCGGGAGCTACAATGAGCAGTTCTTC,CASSLGSGSYNEQFF
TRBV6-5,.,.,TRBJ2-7,TGTGCCAGCAGTCTTCCTGGGGGGAGCGCCTACGAGCAGTACTTC,CASSLPGGSAYEQYF
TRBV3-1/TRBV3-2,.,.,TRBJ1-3,TGTGCCAGCAGCCAAGGAATCTATTCATCGGGAAACACCATATATTTT,CASSQGIYSSGNTIYF
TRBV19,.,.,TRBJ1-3,TGTGCCAGTAGTGCTCAGGCTTTCTCTGGAAACACCATATATTTT,CASSAQAFSGNTIYF
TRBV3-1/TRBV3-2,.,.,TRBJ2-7,TGTGCCAGCAGCCGAACCGGGGGCGGGTACGAGCAGTACTTC,CASSRTGGGYEQYF
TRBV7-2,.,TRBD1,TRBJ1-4,TGTGCCAGCAGCCAGGGACAGGGGAGAGAAAAACTGTTTTTT,CASSQGQGREKLFF
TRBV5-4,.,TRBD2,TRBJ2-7,TGTGCCAGCCCCCTATCGGCGGGAGAGGACGAGCAGTACTTC,CASPLSAGEDEQYF
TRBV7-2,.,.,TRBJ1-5,TGTGCCAGCAGCTCCTCCCCGGGGAACAATCAGCCCCAGCATTTT,CASSSSPGNNQPQHF
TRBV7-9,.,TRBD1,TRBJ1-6,TGTGCCAGCAGCTTTAGGAGGACAGGGTCATCACCCCTCCACTTT,CASSFRRTGSSPLHF
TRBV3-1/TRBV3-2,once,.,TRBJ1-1,TGTGCCAGCGGCGTGAACACTGAAGCTTTCTTT,CASGVNTEAFF
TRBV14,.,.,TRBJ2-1,TGTGCCAGCAGCCAAGATCAGTACAATGAGCAGTTCTTC,CASSQDQYNEQFF
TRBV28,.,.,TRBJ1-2,TGTGCCAGCGAAGGGGCCCCCAACTATGGCTACACCTTC,CASEGAPNYGYTF
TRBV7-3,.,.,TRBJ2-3,TGTGCCAGCAGCCGGGGAACAGGGTCTCAGGATACGCAGTATTTT,CASSRGTGSQDTQYF
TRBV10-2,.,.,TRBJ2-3,TGCGCCAGCAGTGACAGCACAGATACGCAGTATTTT,CASSDSTDTQYF
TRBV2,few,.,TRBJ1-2,TGTGCCAGCATAAGTGATGGCTACACCTTC,CASISDGYTF
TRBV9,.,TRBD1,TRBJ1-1,TGTGCCAGCAGCGTTCACGCAACAGGGGATCCCACTGAAGCTTTCTTT,CASSVHATGDPTEAFF
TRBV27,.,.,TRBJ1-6,TGTGCCAGCAGTCCCTCCTATAATTCACCCCTCCACTTT,CASSPSYNSPLHF
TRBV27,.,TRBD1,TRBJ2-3,TGTGCCAGCAGTGGGTTCCCGGGACAGGGCGCAGATACGCAGTATTTT,CASSGFPGQGADTQYF
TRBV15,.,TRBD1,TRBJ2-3,TGTGCCACAGGACAGGGGGCGAATACGCAGTATTTT,CATGQGANTQYF
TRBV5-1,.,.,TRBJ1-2,TGCGCCAGCAGCTCGGGACGAGACTATGGCTACACCTTC,CASSSGRDYGYTF
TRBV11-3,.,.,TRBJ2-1,TGTGCCAGCAGCTTGGAAGGATCGGGCCCGTTCTTC,CASSLEGSGPFF
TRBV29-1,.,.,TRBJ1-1,TGCAGCGTTGAGCGGCAGAACACTGAAGCTTTCTTT,CSVERQNTEAFF
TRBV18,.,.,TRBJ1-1,TGTGCCAGCTCACCAGTGGGGGCTGGGAGGACTGAAGCTTTCTTT,CASSPVGAGRTEAFF
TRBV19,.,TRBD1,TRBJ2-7,TGTGCCAGTAGTATGTCAGGGGGTTTCAACGAGCAGTACTTC,CASSMSGGFNEQYF
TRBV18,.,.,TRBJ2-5,TGTGCCAGCTCACCACAGGTAGACGAGACCCAGTACTTC,CASSPQVDETQYF
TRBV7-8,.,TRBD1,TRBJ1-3,TGTGCCAGCAGCCCGGGCCGGACAGGGAGAAACACCATATATTTT,CASSPGRTGRNTIYF
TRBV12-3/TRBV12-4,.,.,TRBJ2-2,TGTGCCAGCAGTTTTGTCGCCGGGGAGCTGTTTTTT,CASSFVAGELFF
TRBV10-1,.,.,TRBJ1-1,TGCGCCAGCAGCGGATTCAGGACGCCCTCAGGGACTGAAGCTTTCTTT,CASSGFRTPSGTEAFF
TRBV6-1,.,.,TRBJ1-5,TGTGCCAGCAGTGAAGGGCTGCGTCAGCCCCAGCATTTT,CASSEGLRQPQHF
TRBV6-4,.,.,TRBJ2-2,TGTGCCAGCAGTGACCAGGGTTACACCGGGGAGCTGTTTTTT,CASSDQGYTGELFF
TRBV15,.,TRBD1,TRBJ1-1,TGTGCCACCAGTTTACAGGGGGGTGCTGCGGAAGCTTTCTTT,CATSLQGGAAEAFF
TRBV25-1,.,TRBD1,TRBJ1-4,TGTGCCAGCAGTGAAGGACAGGGGGGAGAAAAACTGTTTTTT,CASSEGQGGEKLFF
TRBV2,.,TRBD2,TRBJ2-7,TGTGCCAGCAGTGTAGAGACTAGCGGCGAGCAGTACTTC,CASSVETSGEQYF
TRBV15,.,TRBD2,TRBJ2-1,TGTGCCACCAGCAGAGAGACCTGGGGGGGCTACAATGAGCAGTTCTTC,CATSRETWGGYNEQFF
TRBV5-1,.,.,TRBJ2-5,TGCGCCAGCAGCTTGGGTGTCAGCGGTCAAGAGACCCAGTACTTC,CASSLGVSGQETQYF
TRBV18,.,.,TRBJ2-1,TGTGCCAGCTCACTACAGGGTTACAATGAGCAGTTCTTC,CASSLQGYNEQFF